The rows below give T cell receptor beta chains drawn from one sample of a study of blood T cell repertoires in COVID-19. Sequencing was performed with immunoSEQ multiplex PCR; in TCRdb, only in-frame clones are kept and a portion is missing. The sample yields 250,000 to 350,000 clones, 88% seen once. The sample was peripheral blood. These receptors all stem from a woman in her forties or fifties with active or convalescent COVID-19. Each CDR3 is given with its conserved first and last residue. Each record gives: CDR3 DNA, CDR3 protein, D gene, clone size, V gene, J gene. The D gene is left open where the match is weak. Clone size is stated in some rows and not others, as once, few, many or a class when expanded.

CDR3nt: TGCAGCGCCGGGACAGGGCCCTACGGGGGGGCTACGCAGCAGTACTTC
CDR3aa: CSAGTGPYGGATQQYF
d_gene: -
abundance: -
v_gene: TRBV29-1
j_gene: TRBJ2-7

CDR3nt: TGTGCCATCAGTGAAACTGGGGAGATGAATGGCTACACCTTC
CDR3aa: CAISETGEMNGYTF
d_gene: -
abundance: -
v_gene: TRBV10-3
j_gene: TRBJ1-2

CDR3nt: TGTGCCAGCAGTCGCAGCGCCTACGAGCAGTACTTC
CDR3aa: CASSRSAYEQYF
d_gene: -
abundance: once
v_gene: TRBV12-3/TRBV12-4
j_gene: TRBJ2-7

CDR3nt: TGTGCCAGCAGCTACACAGGGGCTGAAGCTTTCTTT
CDR3aa: CASSYTGAEAFF
d_gene: TRBD1
abundance: -
v_gene: TRBV7-9
j_gene: TRBJ1-1

CDR3nt: TGTGCCTGGACAGGGGACCACGAGCAGTACTTC
CDR3aa: CAWTGDHEQYF
d_gene: -
abundance: -
v_gene: TRBV30
j_gene: TRBJ2-7

CDR3nt: TGTGCCAGCAGCCAAGCCGACCCGGGACAGATTAGCTCCTATAATTCACCCCTCCACTTT
CDR3aa: CASSQADPGQISSYNSPLHF
d_gene: TRBD1
abundance: -
v_gene: TRBV3-1/TRBV3-2
j_gene: TRBJ1-6

CDR3nt: TGTGCCAGCCAGAACGTGCCGGAGAGGGAGCAGTACTTC
CDR3aa: CASQNVPEREQYF
d_gene: -
abundance: -
v_gene: TRBV21-1
j_gene: TRBJ2-7

CDR3nt: TGTGCCAGCAGCTCGCCCCCGGGACAGGGCAATCAGCCCCAGCATTTT
CDR3aa: CASSSPPGQGNQPQHF
d_gene: TRBD1
abundance: -
v_gene: TRBV7-2
j_gene: TRBJ1-5

CDR3nt: TGTGCCAGCAGCTCCTTAGCTAGCTCCTACGAGCAGTACTTC
CDR3aa: CASSSLASSYEQYF
d_gene: -
abundance: -
v_gene: TRBV7-2
j_gene: TRBJ2-7

CDR3nt: TGTGCCAGCAGTTTAGGACTAGGCGGCGTGGAGACCCAGTACTTC
CDR3aa: CASSLGLGGVETQYF
d_gene: TRBD2
abundance: -
v_gene: TRBV28
j_gene: TRBJ2-5

CDR3nt: TGTGCCAGCAGCCGTCGGACAGGGAACACCGGGGAGCTGTTTTTT
CDR3aa: CASSRRTGNTGELFF
d_gene: TRBD1
abundance: -
v_gene: TRBV7-3
j_gene: TRBJ2-2

CDR3nt: TGTGCCAGCAGTCCGGACAGGGGGCCATTAAGGTATGGCTACACCTTC
CDR3aa: CASSPDRGPLRYGYTF
d_gene: TRBD1
abundance: -
v_gene: TRBV2
j_gene: TRBJ1-2

CDR3nt: TGTGCCTGGAGTCCAGGGGGCGTTTCACCCCTCCACTTT
CDR3aa: CAWSPGGVSPLHF
d_gene: TRBD1
abundance: -
v_gene: TRBV30
j_gene: TRBJ1-6

CDR3nt: TGTGCCAGCAGCGTCTTGGGACAGGGATTCACTGAAGCTTTCTTT
CDR3aa: CASSVLGQGFTEAFF
d_gene: TRBD1
abundance: -
v_gene: TRBV9
j_gene: TRBJ1-1

CDR3nt: TGCAGCGTTGAGCCGCTACAAGAGACCCAGTACTTC
CDR3aa: CSVEPLQETQYF
d_gene: -
abundance: -
v_gene: TRBV29-1
j_gene: TRBJ2-5

CDR3nt: TGTGCCTGGAGTCCAACAGGGTTTGGCTACACCTTC
CDR3aa: CAWSPTGFGYTF
d_gene: -
abundance: -
v_gene: TRBV30
j_gene: TRBJ1-2

CDR3nt: TGTGCCAGCAGCAACACAGGGTATAGCACTGAAGCTTTCTTT
CDR3aa: CASSNTGYSTEAFF
d_gene: -
abundance: -
v_gene: TRBV7-2
j_gene: TRBJ1-1

CDR3nt: TGTGCCACCAGCAGATCCACTAGCGGATACTTCTACAATGAGCAGTTCTTC
CDR3aa: CATSRSTSGYFYNEQFF
d_gene: TRBD2
abundance: -
v_gene: TRBV15
j_gene: TRBJ2-1

CDR3nt: TGTGCCAGCAGCTTGTCGGGTCAAACCTACAATGAGCAGTTCTTC
CDR3aa: CASSLSGQTYNEQFF
d_gene: -
abundance: -
v_gene: TRBV11-2
j_gene: TRBJ2-1

CDR3nt: TGTGCCTGGAGTAACAGGTTCGGTGAAGCTTTCTTT
CDR3aa: CAWSNRFGEAFF
d_gene: -
abundance: -
v_gene: TRBV30
j_gene: TRBJ1-1

CDR3nt: TGCGCCAGCAGCTTTAACACAGCCGCCGAGCAGTACTTC
CDR3aa: CASSFNTAAEQYF
d_gene: -
abundance: -
v_gene: TRBV5-1
j_gene: TRBJ2-7

CDR3nt: TGTGCCATCCGGGACAGGAGCTCTGGGGCCAACGTCCTGACTTTC
CDR3aa: CAIRDRSSGANVLTF
d_gene: TRBD1
abundance: -
v_gene: TRBV10-3
j_gene: TRBJ2-6

CDR3nt: TGTGCCAGCAGCCAAGATGGGAGCGGGGGGGCGCAGTATTTT
CDR3aa: CASSQDGSGGAQYF
d_gene: TRBD2
abundance: -
v_gene: TRBV3-1/TRBV3-2
j_gene: TRBJ2-3

CDR3nt: TGTGCCAGCACCCGATCGGGGACAGGGGTTAACTATGGCTACACCTTC
CDR3aa: CASTRSGTGVNYGYTF
d_gene: TRBD1
abundance: -
v_gene: TRBV27
j_gene: TRBJ1-2

CDR3nt: TGTGCCAGCAGTTACTCTCCAGGGGGACTAGCGGGAGCCCAGCTATACAATGAGCAGTTCTTC
CDR3aa: CASSYSPGGLAGAQLYNEQFF
d_gene: TRBD2
abundance: -
v_gene: TRBV6-2/TRBV6-3
j_gene: TRBJ2-1

CDR3nt: TGTGCCAGCAGCCCGCTAGCGGTGACCGGGGAGCTGTTTTTT
CDR3aa: CASSPLAVTGELFF
d_gene: TRBD2
abundance: -
v_gene: TRBV7-2
j_gene: TRBJ2-2

CDR3nt: TGTGCCAGCGGCGGAGGGGGCAGGGACACTGAAGCTTTCTTT
CDR3aa: CASGGGGRDTEAFF
d_gene: TRBD1
abundance: -
v_gene: TRBV28
j_gene: TRBJ1-1

CDR3nt: TGCAGTGCTAGTTTAAGTCAGGGTTCGCGAGCTTTCTTT
CDR3aa: CSASLSQGSRAFF
d_gene: -
abundance: once
v_gene: TRBV20-1
j_gene: TRBJ1-1

CDR3nt: TGTGCCAGCAGTCTTGGGAGGGGAACTGAAGCTTTCTTT
CDR3aa: CASSLGRGTEAFF
d_gene: -
abundance: -
v_gene: TRBV12-3/TRBV12-4
j_gene: TRBJ1-1

CDR3nt: TGTGCCAGTAGTATGGGAACAGGGGGCACTGAAGCTTTCTTT
CDR3aa: CASSMGTGGTEAFF
d_gene: TRBD1
abundance: -
v_gene: TRBV19
j_gene: TRBJ1-1

CDR3nt: TGTGCCAGCACCGGACAGGGCGGTAATGGCTACACCTTC
CDR3aa: CASTGQGGNGYTF
d_gene: TRBD1
abundance: -
v_gene: TRBV5-4
j_gene: TRBJ1-2

CDR3nt: TGTGCCAGCAGCGTAGATCCGGGAACCTACAATGAGCAGTTCTTC
CDR3aa: CASSVDPGTYNEQFF
d_gene: -
abundance: few
v_gene: TRBV9
j_gene: TRBJ2-1

CDR3nt: TGTGCCAGCAGTTTCAGGGGAGAGGAAAAACTGTTTTTT
CDR3aa: CASSFRGEEKLFF
d_gene: -
abundance: -
v_gene: TRBV27
j_gene: TRBJ1-4

CDR3nt: TGTGCCAGCAGTCTTGGACTAGCGGGCTACGAGCAGTACTTC
CDR3aa: CASSLGLAGYEQYF
d_gene: TRBD2
abundance: -
v_gene: TRBV28
j_gene: TRBJ2-7

CDR3nt: TGCGCCAGCAGCTTCGTCCAGGGGTTGTGGACTGAAGCTTTCTTT
CDR3aa: CASSFVQGLWTEAFF
d_gene: -
abundance: once
v_gene: TRBV4-1
j_gene: TRBJ1-1

CDR3nt: TGTGCCAGCAGTTACTGGGGACAGGGGGCGCGCAATGAGCAGTTCTTC
CDR3aa: CASSYWGQGARNEQFF
d_gene: TRBD1
abundance: -
v_gene: TRBV6-2/TRBV6-3
j_gene: TRBJ2-1

CDR3nt: TGTGCCAGTTCCGGGACAGGGTACACAGATACGCAGTATTTT
CDR3aa: CASSGTGYTDTQYF
d_gene: TRBD1
abundance: -
v_gene: TRBV19
j_gene: TRBJ2-3

CDR3nt: TGTGCCAGCTCACCCCACCCCCCGGCGGGAGCCTACAATGAGCAGTTCTTC
CDR3aa: CASSPHPPAGAYNEQFF
d_gene: TRBD2
abundance: -
v_gene: TRBV18
j_gene: TRBJ2-1

CDR3nt: TGTGCCAGCAGCATTTCCGGGACAGAAGTCACTGAAGCTTTCTTT
CDR3aa: CASSISGTEVTEAFF
d_gene: TRBD1
abundance: -
v_gene: TRBV7-3
j_gene: TRBJ1-1

CDR3nt: TGTGCCAGCAGCCAAATAGCGGGGGCGCCCCAAGAGACCCAGTACTTC
CDR3aa: CASSQIAGAPQETQYF
d_gene: TRBD2
abundance: -
v_gene: TRBV7-8
j_gene: TRBJ2-5

CDR3nt: TGTGCCAGCAACCAGGGGGCGGTCACTGAAGCTTTCTTT
CDR3aa: CASNQGAVTEAFF
d_gene: TRBD1
abundance: once
v_gene: TRBV7-9
j_gene: TRBJ1-1

CDR3nt: TGTGCCAGCAGTTTCCAACAGGGGCCCACCGGGGAGCTGTTTTTT
CDR3aa: CASSFQQGPTGELFF
d_gene: TRBD1
abundance: -
v_gene: TRBV27
j_gene: TRBJ2-2

CDR3nt: TGCGCCAGCAGCTGGAAACCGGGACTACTCTACGAGCAGTACTTC
CDR3aa: CASSWKPGLLYEQYF
d_gene: TRBD2
abundance: -
v_gene: TRBV5-1
j_gene: TRBJ2-7

CDR3nt: TGTGCCAGTAGTCTAGTCCAGGGAAGGACTGAAGCTTTCTTT
CDR3aa: CASSLVQGRTEAFF
d_gene: -
abundance: -
v_gene: TRBV19
j_gene: TRBJ1-1

CDR3nt: TGCGCCAGCAGCCCCCTTGTAGGGGCTAATGAAAAACTGTTTTTT
CDR3aa: CASSPLVGANEKLFF
d_gene: -
abundance: -
v_gene: TRBV4-3
j_gene: TRBJ1-4

CDR3nt: TGTGCCAGCAGCCCGCGGGCTTTCGGAAATGAGCAGTTCTTC
CDR3aa: CASSPRAFGNEQFF
d_gene: -
abundance: -
v_gene: TRBV28
j_gene: TRBJ2-1

CDR3nt: TGTGCCAGCCGCTCCGGGACTAGCGGCTACAATGAGCAGTTCTTC
CDR3aa: CASRSGTSGYNEQFF
d_gene: TRBD2
abundance: -
v_gene: TRBV3-1/TRBV3-2
j_gene: TRBJ2-1

CDR3nt: TGTGCCTGGAGTCGCAGGGGCGCGGGGGACACTGAAGCTTTCTTT
CDR3aa: CAWSRRGAGDTEAFF
d_gene: -
abundance: -
v_gene: TRBV30
j_gene: TRBJ1-1

CDR3nt: TGTGCCAGCAGCTTAGGTCGGGAGGTGGGTGGCTACACCTTC
CDR3aa: CASSLGREVGGYTF
d_gene: -
abundance: once
v_gene: TRBV5-4
j_gene: TRBJ1-2